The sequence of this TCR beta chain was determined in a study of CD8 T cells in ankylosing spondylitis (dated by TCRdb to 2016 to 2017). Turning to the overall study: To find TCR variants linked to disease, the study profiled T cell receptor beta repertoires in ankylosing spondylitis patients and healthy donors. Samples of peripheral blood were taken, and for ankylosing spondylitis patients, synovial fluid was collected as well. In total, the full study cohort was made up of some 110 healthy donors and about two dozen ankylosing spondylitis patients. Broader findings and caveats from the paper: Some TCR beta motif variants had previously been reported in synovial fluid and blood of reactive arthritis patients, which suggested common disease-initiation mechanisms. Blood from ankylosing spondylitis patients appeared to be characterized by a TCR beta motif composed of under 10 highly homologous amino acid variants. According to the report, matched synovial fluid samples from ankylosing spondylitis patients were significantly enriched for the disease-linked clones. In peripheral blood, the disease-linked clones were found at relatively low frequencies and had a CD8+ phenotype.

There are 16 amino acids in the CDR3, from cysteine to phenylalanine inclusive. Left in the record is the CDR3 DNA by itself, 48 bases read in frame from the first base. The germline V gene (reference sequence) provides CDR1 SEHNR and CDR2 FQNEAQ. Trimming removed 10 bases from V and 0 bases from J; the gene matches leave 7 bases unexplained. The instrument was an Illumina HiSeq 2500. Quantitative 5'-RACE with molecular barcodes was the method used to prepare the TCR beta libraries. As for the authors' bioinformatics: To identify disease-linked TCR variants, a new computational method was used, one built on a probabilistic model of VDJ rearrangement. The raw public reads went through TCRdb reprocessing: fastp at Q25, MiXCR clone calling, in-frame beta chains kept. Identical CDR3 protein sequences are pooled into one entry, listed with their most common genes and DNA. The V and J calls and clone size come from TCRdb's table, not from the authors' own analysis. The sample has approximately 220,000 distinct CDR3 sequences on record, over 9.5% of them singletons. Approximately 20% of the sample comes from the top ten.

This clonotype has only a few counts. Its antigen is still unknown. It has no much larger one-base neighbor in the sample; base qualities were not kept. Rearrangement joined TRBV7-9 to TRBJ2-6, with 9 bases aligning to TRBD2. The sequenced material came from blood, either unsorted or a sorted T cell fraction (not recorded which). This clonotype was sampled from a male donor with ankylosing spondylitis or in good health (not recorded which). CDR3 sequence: CATSREGNSGANVLTF. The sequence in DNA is TGTGCCACTTCGCGGGAGGGGAACTCTGGGGCCAACGTCCTGACTTTC.